The source of this T cell receptor (beta chain) is a study of blood T cell repertoires in COVID-19. Overall study context: Whether acute or convalescent, the COVID-19 samples came from the United States, Italy and Spain. Sample material is recorded as cDNA or gDNA derived from T cells, B-cell-depleted T cells, or PBMCs.

Germline values: CDR1 SGHTA, CDR2 FQGTGA. V lost 1 base and J lost 2, with 11 bases in between. This CDR3 contains 15 residues. Original data processing: Nucleated cell number was recorded as an estimate derived from reference gene primer amplification. Generated by immunoSEQ multiplex PCR, the TCRdb table keeps only in-frame clones and is missing some. V and J calls and clone size are copied from that table; D and trimming were computed from the DNA. The table includes some 150,000 clones, about 86% detected once. Patients from Seattle were sampled longitudinally, starting during active infection. The rearrangement joins TRBV7-3 to TRBJ1-2; D gene uncertain. The material sequenced was peripheral blood. The origin of this receptor is a woman aged 55-70 years with COVID-19, enrolled during active disease. CDR3 bases: TGTGCCAGCAGCTTAAGTGTAGGAGGAAACTATGGCTACACCTTC. Protein sequence: CASSLSVGGNYGYTF.